A selection of T cell receptor beta chains follows, all from one sample in a study of T cell responses to AZD1222 COVID-19 vaccine. Sequencing used immunoSEQ multiplex PCR; TCRdb keeps in-frame clones, though not all of them. This sample yields under 150,000 clones, of which roughly 93% are seen a single time; 9.3% belongs to the top ten. This material consisted of peripheral blood, taken 28 days after the second AZD1222 dose. Receptors originate from an adult who received the AZD1222 COVID-19 vaccine. CDR3s include the opening cysteine and the closing phenylalanine or tryptophan. A D gene is named only where the DNA matches it firmly. Not all rows give a size; the values are once, few, many and, for expanded clones, a class.

>.|TRBJ2-7|.|TRBV6-6
TGTGCCAGCACCGTACCGGGACACCTCTACGAGCAGTACTTC
CASTVPGHLYEQYF
>.|TRBJ2-2|.|TRBV24-1
TGTGCCACCAGCCGACAATCAGGGCCCACCGGGGAGCTGTTTTTT
CATSRQSGPTGELFF
>.|TRBJ1-1|.|TRBV7-9
TGTGCCAGTCTAGAAATGAACACTGAAGCTTTCTTT
CASLEMNTEAFF
>.|TRBJ1-2|.|TRBV28
TGTGCCAGCAGTCCTGGTTCAGGGGTTACCTATGGCTACACCTTC
CASSPGSGVTYGYTF
>.|TRBJ2-1|TRBD1|TRBV5-5
TGTGCCAGCAGCTTATTCCGGGACAGTAACGATGAGCAGTTCTTC
CASSLFRDSNDEQFF
>.|TRBJ1-1|TRBD1|TRBV13
TGTGCCAGCAGCTCCGACAGGGGAAACACTGAAGCTTTCTTT
CASSSDRGNTEAFF
>.|TRBJ1-1|.|TRBV18
TGTGCCAGCCCACGGGAGGGTATGAACACTGAAGCTTTCTTT
CASPREGMNTEAFF
>.|TRBJ2-7|.|TRBV19
TGTGCCAGTAGTATCGGCCCTTACTACGAGCAGTACTTC
CASSIGPYYEQYF
>.|TRBJ2-2|.|TRBV11-2
TGTGCCAGCAGCTTAGAACTACCAGATCTTATAGGGGAGCTGTTTTTT
CASSLELPDLIGELFF
>few|TRBJ1-2|.|TRBV19
TGTGCCAGTAGTATAGTGATGGGGCGCCCGATCTATGGCTACACCTTC
CASSIVMGRPIYGYTF
>.|TRBJ2-1|TRBD2|TRBV29-1
TGCAGCGCGGGAGGCTACAATGAGCAGTTCTTC
CSAGGYNEQFF
>once|TRBJ2-4|.|TRBV27
TGTGCCAGCAGGGGGTTATTAGCCAAAAACATTCAGTACTTC
CASRGLLAKNIQYF
>.|TRBJ2-1|.|TRBV5-6
TGTGCCAGCAGCGACTCAGGGGCCCCTGCCGATGAGCAGTTCTTC
CASSDSGAPADEQFF
>.|TRBJ1-1|.|TRBV7-2
TGTGCCAGCAGCCCACGGTCATCGTTGGGGACTGAAGCTTTCTTT
CASSPRSSLGTEAFF
>.|TRBJ1-5|.|TRBV12-1
TGTGCCAGCAGCTTTGCGCTAAGGGGACAGGGGGCTGTCGGCAATCAGCCCCAGCATTTT
CASSFALRGQGAVGNQPQHF
>.|TRBJ1-4|.|TRBV7-9
TGTGCCAGCAGCTTAGAGGAGGAAAAACTGTTTTTT
CASSLEEEKLFF
>.|TRBJ2-4|TRBD2|TRBV5-6
TGTGCCAGCAGCTCCCTCAACCTGTGGACTAGCGTCGAAAACATTCAGTACTTC
CASSSLNLWTSVENIQYF
>.|TRBJ1-3|TRBD1|TRBV27
TGTGCCAGCAGTTCCGGGACAGCTGGAAACACCATATATTTT
CASSSGTAGNTIYF
>.|TRBJ1-2|.|TRBV27
TGTGCCAGCAGTTTAACGGGGGCTTACTATGGCTACACCTTC
CASSLTGAYYGYTF
>.|TRBJ2-7|.|TRBV12-3/TRBV12-4
TGTGCCAGCAGTGATATAATCTACGAGCAGTACTTC
CASSDIIYEQYF
>.|TRBJ2-1|TRBD2|TRBV15
TGTGCCACCAGCAGATGGCGGGGACTAGCGGACTCCTACAATGAGCAGTTCTTC
CATSRWRGLADSYNEQFF
>.|TRBJ1-6|TRBD1|TRBV19
TGTGCCAGTACCGGAGGGACAGGGGGCTCACCCCTCCACTTT
CASTGGTGGSPLHF
>.|TRBJ1-5|.|TRBV28
TGTGCCAGCTTCCCCATCGGGAGGGGAGGGGATCAGCCCCAGCATTTT
CASFPIGRGGDQPQHF
>.|TRBJ2-3|.|TRBV2
TGTGCCAGCAGGGGACTTTCACCCCACGGGCAGTATTTT
CASRGLSPHGQYF
>.|TRBJ2-2|.|TRBV12-3/TRBV12-4
TGTGCCAGCAGTTTTACCGGGGAGCTGTTTTTT
CASSFTGELFF
>once|TRBJ2-5|TRBD2|TRBV28
TGTGCCAGCAGCCTAAGCGGGGGGGATTCTGGGACCCAGTACTTC
CASSLSGGDSGTQYF
>.|TRBJ1-1|.|TRBV28
TGTGCCAGCAGTTCGGGCTTGACAGGAAGGAACACTGAAGCTTTCTTT
CASSSGLTGRNTEAFF
>.|TRBJ1-3|.|TRBV5-6
TGTGCCAGCAGCTATTGGGGGGGCCCTGGAAACACCATATATTTT
CASSYWGGPGNTIYF
>.|TRBJ2-7|TRBD2|TRBV18
TGTGCCAGCTCACCACCGGGACTAGCTCAATCCTCCTACGAGCAGTACTTC
CASSPPGLAQSSYEQYF
>.|TRBJ1-1|TRBD1|TRBV28
TGTGCCAGCAGTTCCGGACAGGGGGACACTGAAGCTTTCTTT
CASSSGQGDTEAFF